These T cell receptor beta chains were read from a single sample in a study of control samples from healthy donors and cancer patients. Sequenced by immunoSEQ multiplex PCR; TCRdb stores in-frame clones only, minus some. The sample lists approximately 68,000 clones, 75% to 85% occurring once. The specimen was blood. These receptors were obtained from a man between 60 and 75 years old in good health. Each CDR3 is given with its conserved first and last residue. D genes are given only for firm matches. Size is omitted from some rows. Given values are once, few, many or a class for expanded clones.

DNA: TGTGCCAGCCGACAGGAAACGGCCTATGGCTACACCTTC
CDR3: CASRQETAYGYTF
D: NA
size: NA
J: TRBJ1-2
V: TRBV6-5

DNA: TGTGCCAGCCGTAAGGAGGGGGCCCCCAATCAGCCCCAGCATTTT
CDR3: CASRKEGAPNQPQHF
D: TRBD1
size: few
J: TRBJ1-5
V: TRBV2

DNA: TGTGCCAGCAGGGAGACTAGCGGGACAGGAGATACGCAGTATTTT
CDR3: CASRETSGTGDTQYF
D: TRBD2
size: NA
J: TRBJ2-3
V: TRBV6-5

DNA: TGTGCCAGCAGTGGACTTCACTCTGGGGCCAACGTCCTGACTTTC
CDR3: CASSGLHSGANVLTF
D: NA
size: NA
J: TRBJ2-6
V: TRBV4-2

DNA: TGTGCCTGGAGTGGTCATTACCCCAATTCACCCCTCCACTTT
CDR3: CAWSGHYPNSPLHF
D: NA
size: NA
J: TRBJ1-6
V: TRBV30

DNA: TGCAGCGCCGTGCGGAACAATGAGCAGTTCTTC
CDR3: CSAVRNNEQFF
D: NA
size: NA
J: TRBJ2-1
V: TRBV29-1

DNA: TGTGCCACCAGTGATACGTCCGGCGGCGCCTACGAGCAGTACTTC
CDR3: CATSDTSGGAYEQYF
D: NA
size: NA
J: TRBJ2-7
V: TRBV24-1

DNA: TGTGCCAGCACGGCAGGGACTAATTCACCCCTCCACTTT
CDR3: CASTAGTNSPLHF
D: NA
size: once
J: TRBJ1-6
V: TRBV6-5

DNA: TGTGCCAGCAGCCCCCTCATAGGGGCGGTTCTAAACACCGGGGAGCTGTTTTTT
CDR3: CASSPLIGAVLNTGELFF
D: NA
size: NA
J: TRBJ2-2
V: TRBV11-2

DNA: TGTGCCAGCAGCTTGAGTCCGGGGCAGCCCCAGCATTTT
CDR3: CASSLSPGQPQHF
D: NA
size: NA
J: TRBJ1-5
V: TRBV5-6

DNA: TGTGCCAGCAGCTCTTATCGGGTCTCCTACAATGAGCAGTTCTTC
CDR3: CASSSYRVSYNEQFF
D: NA
size: NA
J: TRBJ2-1
V: TRBV7-3

DNA: TGTGCCACCACCAGCTCGGGCCCCTCAGATACGCAGTATTTT
CDR3: CATTSSGPSDTQYF
D: NA
size: NA
J: TRBJ2-3
V: TRBV19

DNA: TGTGCCAGCAGCTTGGCGCAGGGGGCGAGAGGAAACACCATATATTTT
CDR3: CASSLAQGARGNTIYF
D: TRBD1
size: NA
J: TRBJ1-3
V: TRBV5-8

DNA: TGTGCCACCAGCCAACTAGCGGGGTCCTACGAGCAGTACTTC
CDR3: CATSQLAGSYEQYF
D: TRBD2
size: NA
J: TRBJ2-7
V: TRBV15

DNA: TGCGCCAGCAGCATAGGACAGGGTGGCGAGCAGTACTTC
CDR3: CASSIGQGGEQYF
D: TRBD1
size: once
J: TRBJ2-7
V: TRBV5-1

DNA: TGTGCTACCACGCCTAGCGGGACGAACACCGGGGAGCTGTTTTTT
CDR3: CATTPSGTNTGELFF
D: TRBD2
size: NA
J: TRBJ2-2
V: TRBV9

DNA: TGCGCCAGCAGCTTGGTCCGGGACACCGAGAACACTGAAGCTTTCTTT
CDR3: CASSLVRDTENTEAFF
D: NA
size: NA
J: TRBJ1-1
V: TRBV5-1

DNA: TGTGCCAGCAGTTCGGTCCAAGAGACCCAGTACTTC
CDR3: CASSSVQETQYF
D: NA
size: once
J: TRBJ2-5
V: TRBV12-3/TRBV12-4

DNA: TGTGCCAGCTCACCGACAGGGGACACTGAAGCTTTCTTT
CDR3: CASSPTGDTEAFF
D: TRBD1
size: NA
J: TRBJ1-1
V: TRBV18

DNA: TGTGCCAGCAGCCAAGATCCGGGGACCGCCTACGAGCAGTACTTC
CDR3: CASSQDPGTAYEQYF
D: NA
size: few
J: TRBJ2-7
V: TRBV4-2

DNA: TGTGCCAGCAGCTTAGACGGGTCTGGAAACACCATATATTTT
CDR3: CASSLDGSGNTIYF
D: NA
size: once
J: TRBJ1-3
V: TRBV7-8

DNA: TGTGCCAGCAGTTCCCAGGGGGCCGGCAATCAGCCCCAGCATTTT
CDR3: CASSSQGAGNQPQHF
D: TRBD1
size: once
J: TRBJ1-5
V: TRBV27

DNA: TGTGCCAGTAGTATACCCGGGGACACAGATACGCAGTATTTT
CDR3: CASSIPGDTDTQYF
D: NA
size: NA
J: TRBJ2-3
V: TRBV19

DNA: TGTGCCAGCAGCTCCGGGACAGGGAACAGGAATGAGCAGTTCTTC
CDR3: CASSSGTGNRNEQFF
D: TRBD1
size: NA
J: TRBJ2-1
V: TRBV7-2

DNA: TGTGCCAGCAGCCAAGATAACGGGCGGTCGGCCAAAAACATTCAGTACTTC
CDR3: CASSQDNGRSAKNIQYF
D: NA
size: NA
J: TRBJ2-4
V: TRBV4-2

DNA: TGTGCCAGCAGCCCCAGCGGCAGCCGCTACGAGCAGTACTTC
CDR3: CASSPSGSRYEQYF
D: NA
size: NA
J: TRBJ2-7
V: TRBV7-9